This T cell receptor beta chain was recovered during a study of cytomegalovirus exposure and HLA in healthy donors. General observations from the study: For TCR beta chains, V- and J-gene trimming was later linked to a missense DCLRE1C variant. In an earlier analysis, most TCR beta V segments were productive about 87% or about 30% of the time. Several of the most significant clusters were apparently associated with common viral pathogens in a later analysis. A few chains tied to CMV proved CMV antigen-specific in vitro.

This clone came up once. Its antigen remains unknown. CDR3 length: 15 amino acids. The germline gives CDR1 SGHVS, CDR2 FNYEAQ. The J segment lost 4 bases and the V segment lost 1 base, leaving 4 bases of the junction unmatched. The study ran its PCR with 60 Vbeta and 13 Jbeta primers. TCRdb's copy holds only in-frame clones and misses some; the assay was immunoSEQ multiplex PCR. This sample carries about 160,000 clones, roughly 79% of them seen once, and the ten largest clones take 1.3%. The receptor was derived from a man between 25 and 39 years old in good health and CMV-seronegative. The source material was PBMCs. J is TRBJ2-1 and V is TRBV7-6; 7 bases fit TRBD2. The CDR3 loop is CASSLVPGLYNEQFF. CDR3 DNA: TGTGCCAGCAGCTTAGTGCCGGGACTATACAATGAGCAGTTCTTC.